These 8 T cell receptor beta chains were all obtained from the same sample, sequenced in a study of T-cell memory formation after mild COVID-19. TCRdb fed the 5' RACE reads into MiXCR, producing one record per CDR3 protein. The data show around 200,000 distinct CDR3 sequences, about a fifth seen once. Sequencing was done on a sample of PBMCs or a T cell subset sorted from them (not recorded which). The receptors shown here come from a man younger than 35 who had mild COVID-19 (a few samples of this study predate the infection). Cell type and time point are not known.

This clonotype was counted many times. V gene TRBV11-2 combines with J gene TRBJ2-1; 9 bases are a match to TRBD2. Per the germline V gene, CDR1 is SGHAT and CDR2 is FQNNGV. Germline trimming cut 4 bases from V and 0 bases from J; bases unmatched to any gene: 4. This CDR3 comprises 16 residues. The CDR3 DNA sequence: TGTGCCAGCAGCTCCTTAGCGGGGGTCTCCTACAATGAGCAGTTCTTC. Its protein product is CASSSLAGVSYNEQFF.

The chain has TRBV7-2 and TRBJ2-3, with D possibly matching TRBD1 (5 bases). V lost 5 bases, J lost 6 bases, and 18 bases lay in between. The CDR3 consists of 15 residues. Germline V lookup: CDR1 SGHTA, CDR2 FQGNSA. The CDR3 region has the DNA TGTGCCAGCAGCCTTCAAGGGGCACGGCGGGATACGCAGTATTTT. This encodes CASSLQGARRDTQYF.

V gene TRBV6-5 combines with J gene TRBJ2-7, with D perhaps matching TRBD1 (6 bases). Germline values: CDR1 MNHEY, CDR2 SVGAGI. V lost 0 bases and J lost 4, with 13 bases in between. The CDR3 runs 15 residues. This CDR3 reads CASSYSIRGSYEQYF. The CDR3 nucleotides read TGTGCCAGCAGTTACTCGATCAGGGGCTCATACGAGCAGTACTTC.

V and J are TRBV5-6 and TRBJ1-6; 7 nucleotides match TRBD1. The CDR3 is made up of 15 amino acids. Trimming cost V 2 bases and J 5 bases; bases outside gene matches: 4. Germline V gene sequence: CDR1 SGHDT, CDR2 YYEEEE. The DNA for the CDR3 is TGTGCCAGCAGCTTTATGGACAGGAATAATTCACCCCTCCACTTT. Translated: CASSFMDRNNSPLHF.

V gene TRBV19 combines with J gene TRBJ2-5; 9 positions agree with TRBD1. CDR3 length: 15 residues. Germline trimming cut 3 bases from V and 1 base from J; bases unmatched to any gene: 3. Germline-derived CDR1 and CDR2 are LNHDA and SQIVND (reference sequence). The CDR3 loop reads CASSMGQGSQETQYF. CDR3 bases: TGTGCCAGTAGTATGGGACAGGGCTCCCAAGAGACCCAGTACTTC.

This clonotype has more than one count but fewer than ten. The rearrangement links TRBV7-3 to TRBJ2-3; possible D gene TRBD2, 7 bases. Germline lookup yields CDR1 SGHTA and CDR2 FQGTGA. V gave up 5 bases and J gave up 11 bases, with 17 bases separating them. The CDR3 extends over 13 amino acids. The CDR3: CASSRDYLGGQYF. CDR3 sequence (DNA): TGTGCCAGCAGCAGGGACTACCTAGGGGGGCAGTATTTT.

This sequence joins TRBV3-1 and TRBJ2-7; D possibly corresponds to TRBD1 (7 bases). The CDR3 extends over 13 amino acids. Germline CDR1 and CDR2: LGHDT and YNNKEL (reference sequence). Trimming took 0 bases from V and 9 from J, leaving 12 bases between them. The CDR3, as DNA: TGTGCCAGCAGCCAAGAACAGGGGCGGGGGCAGTACTTC. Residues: CASSQEQGRGQYF.

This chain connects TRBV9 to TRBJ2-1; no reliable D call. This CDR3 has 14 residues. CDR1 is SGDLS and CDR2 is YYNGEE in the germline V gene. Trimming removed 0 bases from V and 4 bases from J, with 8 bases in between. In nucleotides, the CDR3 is TGTGCCAGCAGCGTAGATCCGGTTTACAATGAGCAGTTCTTC. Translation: CASSVDPVYNEQFF.